This T cell receptor beta chain was captured by sequencing in a study of T cell responses to AZD1222 COVID-19 vaccine. Libraries were prepared by immunoSEQ multiplex PCR; TCRdb keeps only in-frame clonotypes and omits some of them. This sample carries 150,000 to 180,000 clones, about 88% of them seen once, and the ten largest clones take 18%. Study-level results: Possibly, clonal diversity was underestimated; donors were largely white British and included more females.

The CDR3 runs 13 residues. Trimming removed 4 bases from V and 2 bases from J, with 9 bases in between. Germline V gene data show CDR1 as MNHEY and CDR2 as SVGAGI. Comment on this clone: The antigen remains unidentified.

The chain employs TRBV6-5 and TRBJ2-7; the D gene is possibly TRBD1 (5 bases). Here the sequenced sample was peripheral blood, taken on day 0 of AZD1222 vaccination. The TCR was taken from an adult in good health. CDR3 in amino acids: CASSSPGPYEQYF. CDR3 in DNA: TGTGCCAGCAGTTCCCCAGGGCCCTACGAGCAGTACTTC.